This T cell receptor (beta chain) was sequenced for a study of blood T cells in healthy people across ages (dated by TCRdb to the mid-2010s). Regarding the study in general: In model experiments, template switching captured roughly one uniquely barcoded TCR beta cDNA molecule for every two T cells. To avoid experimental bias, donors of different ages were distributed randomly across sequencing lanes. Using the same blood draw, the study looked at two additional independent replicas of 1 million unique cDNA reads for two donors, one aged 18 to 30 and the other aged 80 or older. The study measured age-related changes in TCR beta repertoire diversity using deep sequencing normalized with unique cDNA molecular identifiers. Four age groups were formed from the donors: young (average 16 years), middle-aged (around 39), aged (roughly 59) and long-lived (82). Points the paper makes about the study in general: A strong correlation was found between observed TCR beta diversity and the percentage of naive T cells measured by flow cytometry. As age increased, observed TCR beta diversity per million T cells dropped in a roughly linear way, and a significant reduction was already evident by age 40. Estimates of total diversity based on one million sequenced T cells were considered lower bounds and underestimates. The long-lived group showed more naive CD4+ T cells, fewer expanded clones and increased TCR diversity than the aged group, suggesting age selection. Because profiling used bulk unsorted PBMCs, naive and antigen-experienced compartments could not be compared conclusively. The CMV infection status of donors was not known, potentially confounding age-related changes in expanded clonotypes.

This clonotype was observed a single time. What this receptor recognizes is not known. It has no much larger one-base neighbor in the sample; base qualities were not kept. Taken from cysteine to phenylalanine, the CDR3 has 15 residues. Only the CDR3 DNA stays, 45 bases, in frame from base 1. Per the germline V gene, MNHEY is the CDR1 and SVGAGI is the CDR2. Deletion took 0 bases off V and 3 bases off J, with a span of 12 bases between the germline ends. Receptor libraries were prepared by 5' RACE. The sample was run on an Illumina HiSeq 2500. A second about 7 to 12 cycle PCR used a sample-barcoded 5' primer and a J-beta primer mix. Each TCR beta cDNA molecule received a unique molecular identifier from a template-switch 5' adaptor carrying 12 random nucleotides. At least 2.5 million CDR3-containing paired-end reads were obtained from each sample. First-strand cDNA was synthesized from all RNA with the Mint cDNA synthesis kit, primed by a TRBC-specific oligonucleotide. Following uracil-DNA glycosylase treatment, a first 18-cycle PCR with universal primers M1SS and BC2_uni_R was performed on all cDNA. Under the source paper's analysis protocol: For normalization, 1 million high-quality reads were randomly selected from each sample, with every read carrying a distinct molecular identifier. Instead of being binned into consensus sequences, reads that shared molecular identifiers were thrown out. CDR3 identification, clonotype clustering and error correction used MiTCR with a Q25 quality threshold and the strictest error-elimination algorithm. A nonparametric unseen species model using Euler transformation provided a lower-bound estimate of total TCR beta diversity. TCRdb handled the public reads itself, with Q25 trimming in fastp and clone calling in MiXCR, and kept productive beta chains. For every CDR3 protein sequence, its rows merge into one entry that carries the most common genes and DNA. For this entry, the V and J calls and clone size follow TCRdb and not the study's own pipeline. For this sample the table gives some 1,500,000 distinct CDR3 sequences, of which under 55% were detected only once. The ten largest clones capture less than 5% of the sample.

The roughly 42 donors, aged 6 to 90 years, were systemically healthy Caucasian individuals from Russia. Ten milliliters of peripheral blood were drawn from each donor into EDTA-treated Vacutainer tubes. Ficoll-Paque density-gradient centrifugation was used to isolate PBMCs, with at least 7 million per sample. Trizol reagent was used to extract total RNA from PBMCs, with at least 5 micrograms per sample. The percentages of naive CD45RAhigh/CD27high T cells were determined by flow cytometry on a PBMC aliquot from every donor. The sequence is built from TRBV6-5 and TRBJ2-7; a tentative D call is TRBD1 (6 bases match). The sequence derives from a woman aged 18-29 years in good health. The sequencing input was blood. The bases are TGTGCCAGCAGTTACTCGGCAGGGGTGAACTACGAGCAGTACTTC. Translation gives CASSYSAGVNYEQYF.